This T cell receptor beta chain was obtained from a study of T cells after yellow fever vaccination. The study made its TCR cDNA through 5'RACE template switching. That step introduced a universal primer site along with UMIs. TCRdb re-called the 5' RACE reads with MiXCR, one entry per CDR3 protein. The table includes roughly 300,000 distinct CDR3 sequences, around 8.1% detected once. The germline V gene encodes CDR1 LGHNA and CDR2 YNFKEQ. The V end lost 2 bases, the J end lost 0 bases, and 17 bases lay between the germline ends. CDR3 length: 18 amino acids. The table lists this clonotype with a few counts.

This chain links TRBV4-2 with TRBJ1-3, with D possibly being TRBD1 (5 bases). The sequences come from PBMCs, collected about 41 days after the first yellow fever vaccination. The sequence came from a man between 18 and 35 years old who received the YFV17D yellow fever vaccine. The CDR3 region is CASSQQGINTFSGNTIYF. CDR3 nucleotides: TGTGCCAGCAGCCAACAGGGAATAAATACTTTCTCTGGAAACACCATATATTTT.